This entry lists 15 T cell receptor beta chains sequenced from one sample in a study of shared clonotypes between healthy human individuals. Data came from immunoSEQ multiplex PCR; TCRdb stores just in-frame clones and leaves some out. The sample lists fewer than 1 million clones, 96% occurring once. CD45RO-negative, CCR7-selected cells formed the naive CD8 fraction, which excluded terminally differentiated effector memory CD45RA+ cells. What was sequenced was naive CD8+ T cells sorted from blood. These receptors all come from a man in his thirties or forties in good health.

The chain links TRBV4-3 to TRBJ2-7, with no clear D. Trimming pared 0 bases from V and 0 bases from J, leaving 9 bases between. The V gene's germline CDR1 is LGHNA and CDR2 YSLEER. The length of the CDR3 is 15 residues. CDR3 loop: CASSQDRHYSYEQYF. DNA of the CDR3: TGCGCCAGCAGCCAAGACAGACACTACTCCTACGAGCAGTACTTC.

CDR3 in amino acids: CASSFSGTSGYNEQFF. The CDR3 nucleotides are TGTGCCAGCAGTTTCTCTGGGACTAGCGGCTACAATGAGCAGTTCTTC. This chain connects TRBV27 to TRBJ2-1; 11 positions agree with TRBD2. Germline CDR1 MNHEY, CDR2 SMNVEV (reference sequence). The ends lost 3 bases at V and 3 bases at J; junction bases unmatched: 4. This CDR3 spans 16 amino acids.

The chain employs TRBV11-2 and TRBJ2-3; TRBD2 aligns across 9 bases. The CDR3 totals 18 residues. V trimming: 0 bases; J trimming: 2 bases; junction bases outside the gene matches: 9. Germline CDR1 is SGHAT and CDR2 is FQNNGV. The CDR3: CASSLDYRAGGLTDTQYF. In DNA form, the CDR3 reads TGTGCCAGCAGCTTAGATTACCGAGCGGGGGGACTCACAGATACGCAGTATTTT.

The V gene is TRBV19, the J gene TRBJ1-1; D is uncertain. The germline gives CDR1 LNHDA, CDR2 SQIVND (reference sequence). The CDR3 sequence is 13 residues long. With 8 bases removed from V and 0 bases from J, the gap between germline ends came to 10 bases. CDR3 bases: TGTGCCAGTTTTGAGGGAATGAACACTGAAGCTTTCTTT. Amino acid sequence: CASFEGMNTEAFF.

V is TRBV11-3 and J is TRBJ2-7; TRBD2 matches 9 bases. The CDR3 has 15 amino acids. Germline assignment: CDR1 SGHNT and CDR2 YENEEA. V was clipped by 4 bases and J by 2 bases; unmatched bases: 6. CDR3 in DNA: TGTGCCAGCAGCTCATCGACTAGCGGAGCCTACGAGCAGTACTTC. Encoded protein: CASSSSTSGAYEQYF.

The J gene is TRBJ2-1, the V gene TRBV27; 13 nucleotides agree with TRBD2. The CDR3 spans 16 residues. The germline gives CDR1 MNHEY, CDR2 SMNVEV (reference sequence). V was pared by 5 bases and J by 8 bases, with 9 bases of the junction left unmatched. The DNA for the CDR3 is TGTGCCAGCAGTATCCTACCGGGACTAGCGGGACATGAGCAGTTCTTC. Translated, it gives CASSILPGLAGHEQFF.

The rearrangement joins TRBV2 to TRBJ2-7; unclear D gene. The V and J ends lost 7 bases and 3 bases respectively, with 7 bases between them. The CDR3 is made up of 11 amino acids. The germline V gene encodes CDR1 SNHLY and CDR2 FYNNEI. This CDR3 is CASKTGYEQYF. For the CDR3, the DNA is TGTGCCAGCAAGACGGGCTACGAGCAGTACTTC.

The J gene is TRBJ1-4, the V gene TRBV27; 8 bases agree with TRBD1. Trimming removed 10 bases from V and 10 bases from J; junction bases left unmatched: 5. The CDR3 contains 11 residues. Germline loops: CDR1 MNHEY, CDR2 SMNVEV (reference sequence). The chain's CDR3 is CATRQGSKLFF. The CDR3, as DNA: TGTGCCACTCGACAGGGGTCAAAACTGTTTTTT.

The genes are TRBV19 and TRBJ2-5; D not certain. The CDR3 is made up of 13 amino acids. V lost 3 bases and J 3 bases, leaving 8 bases between the germline ends. CDR1 is LNHDA and CDR2 is SQIVND in the germline V gene (reference sequence). CDR3 nucleotide sequence: TGTGCCAGTAGTATTGTTTTGAAAGAGACCCAGTACTTC. Translating it yields CASSIVLKETQYF.

V gene TRBV6-1 combines with J gene TRBJ2-3; 8 bases fit TRBD1. This CDR3 spans 13 amino acids. Per germline, CDR1 MNHNS and CDR2 SASEGT. Trimming removed 9 bases from V and 2 bases from J; junction bases left unmatched: 4. In DNA form, the CDR3 reads TGTGCCAGTCCGGGACAGGTCACAGATACGCAGTATTTT. Protein sequence: CASPGQVTDTQYF.

V and J are TRBV11-2 and TRBJ2-1; weak D call: TRBD1 (6 bases). V dropped 6 bases and J dropped 10 bases, with 22 bases sitting between them. In germline, CDR1 is SGHAT, CDR2 FQNNGV. This CDR3 region has 15 residues. This CDR3 is CASSLRDPPRGEQFF. The CDR3 DNA is TGTGCCAGCAGTCTCCGGGACCCCCCGAGGGGGGAGCAGTTCTTC. The complete variable domain, with remaining parts taken from reference TRBV11-2 and TRBJ2-1, reads EAGVAQSPRYKIIEKRQSVAFWCNPISGHATLYWYQQILGQGPKLLIQFQNNGVVDDSQLPKDRFSAERLKGVDSTLKIQPAKLEDSAVYLCASSLRDPPRGEQFFGPGTRLTVL.

This clone has just one count. The chain carries TRBV6-5 and TRBJ2-5, with D possibly being TRBD1 (5 bases). CDR1 is MNHEY and CDR2 is SVGAGI in the germline V gene. The V end was cut by 4 bases, the J end by 5 bases, with 14 bases between. This CDR3 comprises 14 residues. DNA of the CDR3: TGTGCCAGCAGTTTACAGGACGACCCCGAGACCCAGTACTTC. Protein: CASSLQDDPETQYF.

A note on this clone: Other nucleotide sequences in the sample specify the same CDR3. This rearrangement joins TRBV6-5 to TRBJ2-7; a possible D gene is TRBD1 (5 bases). Trimming cost V 0 bases and J 3 bases, with 6 bases left between them. Germline values: CDR1 MNHEY, CDR2 SVGAGI. CDR3 length: 13 residues. CDR3 sequence reads: CASSYSQGYEQYF. CDR3 DNA sequence: TGTGCCAGCAGTTACTCCCAGGGCTACGAGCAGTACTTC.

V usage is TRBV27 and J usage is TRBJ1-4, with D possibly being TRBD1 (5 bases). The V gene's germline CDR1 is MNHEY and CDR2 SMNVEV (reference sequence). This CDR3 comprises 15 residues. V lost 1 base and J lost 7, with 13 bases in between. CDR3 bases: TGTGCCAGCAGTTTATTGGGGACCCAGGGTGAAAAACTGTTTTTT. Translated: CASSLLGTQGEKLFF.

V usage is TRBV27 and J usage is TRBJ2-1; 7 bases are shared with TRBD2. The V and J ends lost 2 bases and 3 bases, in that order; junction bases with no gene match: 4. The CDR3 length is 15 residues. Germline-derived CDR1 and CDR2 are MNHEY and SMNVEV (reference sequence). CDR3 protein: CASSLSLADYNEQFF. The CDR3 nucleotides read TGTGCCAGCAGTTTAAGCCTAGCGGACTACAATGAGCAGTTCTTC.